This T cell receptor beta chain derives from a study of blood T cell repertoires in COVID-19. Turning to the study itself: Sample material is recorded as cDNA or gDNA derived from T cells, B-cell-depleted T cells, or PBMCs.

The V segment lost 5 bases and the J segment 7 bases; nucleotides outside the gene matches: 7. This CDR3 has 15 amino acids. Germline V CDR1 and CDR2: SEHNR, FQNEAQ (reference sequence). Allocation to cohorts depended on clinical history reported by the participants. In Cohort 3, a recovered donor had either two negative PCRs, clearance, or symptom resolution. Methods used by the authors: By means of reference gene primer amplification, nucleated cell counts were estimated. Generated by immunoSEQ multiplex PCR, the TCRdb table keeps only in-frame clones and is missing some. V and J calls and clone size come straight from that table; D and trimming were deduced from the DNA. The data show 180,000 or so clones, over 75% seen once. In this sample, this clone turned up a few times.

The chain links TRBV7-9 to TRBJ2-1; TRBD2 agrees at 11 bases. The specimen sequenced was PBMCs or T cells enriched from blood (not recorded which). This sequence originates from a woman aged 18-29 years who had recovered from COVID-19. CDR3: CASSRLAGRGNEQFF. The DNA of the CDR3 is TGTGCCAGCAGCCGACTAGCGGGAAGGGGGAATGAGCAGTTCTTC.